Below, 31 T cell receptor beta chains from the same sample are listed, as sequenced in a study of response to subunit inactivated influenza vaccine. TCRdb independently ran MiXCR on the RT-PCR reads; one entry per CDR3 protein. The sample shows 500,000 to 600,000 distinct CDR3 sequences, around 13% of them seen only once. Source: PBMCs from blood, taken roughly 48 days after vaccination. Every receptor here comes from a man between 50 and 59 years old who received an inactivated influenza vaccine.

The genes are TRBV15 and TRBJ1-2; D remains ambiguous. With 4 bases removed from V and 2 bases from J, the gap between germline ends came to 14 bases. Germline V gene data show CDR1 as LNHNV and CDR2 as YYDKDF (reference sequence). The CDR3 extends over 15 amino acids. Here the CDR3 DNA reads TGTGCCACCAGCAAAGAGAGAACAGACAACTATGGCTACACCTTC. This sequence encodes CATSKERTDNYGYTF. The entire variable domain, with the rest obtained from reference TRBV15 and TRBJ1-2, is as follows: DAMVIQNPRYQVTQFGKPVTLSCSQTLNHNVMYWYQQKSSQAPKLLFHYYDKDFNNEADTPDNFQSRRPNTSFCFLDIRSPGLGDTAMYLCATSKERTDNYGYTFGSGTRLTVV.

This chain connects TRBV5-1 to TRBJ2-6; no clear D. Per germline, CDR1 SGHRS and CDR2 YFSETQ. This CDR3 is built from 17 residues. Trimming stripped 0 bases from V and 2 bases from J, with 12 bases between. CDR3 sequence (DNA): TGCGCCAGCAGCTTGGTGCCGCTAAGCCCTGGGGCCAACGTCCTGACTTTC. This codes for CASSLVPLSPGANVLTF.

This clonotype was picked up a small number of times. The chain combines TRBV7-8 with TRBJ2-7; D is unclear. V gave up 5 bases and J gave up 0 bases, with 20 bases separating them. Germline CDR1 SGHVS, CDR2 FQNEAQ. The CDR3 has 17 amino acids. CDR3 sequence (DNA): TGTGCCAGCAGCCCCGTTAGGCGTCCTATCCCCTCCTACGAGCAGTACTTC. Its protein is CASSPVRRPIPSYEQYF.

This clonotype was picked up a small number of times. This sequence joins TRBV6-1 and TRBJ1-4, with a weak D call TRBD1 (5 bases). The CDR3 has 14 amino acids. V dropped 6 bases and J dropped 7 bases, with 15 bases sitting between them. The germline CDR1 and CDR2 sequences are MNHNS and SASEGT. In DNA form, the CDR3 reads TGTGCCAGCAGAGACCCCAGGGAGGGTGAAAAACTGTTTTTT. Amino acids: CASRDPREGEKLFF.

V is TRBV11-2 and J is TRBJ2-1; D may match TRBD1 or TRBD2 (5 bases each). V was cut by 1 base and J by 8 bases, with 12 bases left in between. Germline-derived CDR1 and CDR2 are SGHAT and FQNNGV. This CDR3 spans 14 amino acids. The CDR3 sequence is CASSLGWGSHEQFF. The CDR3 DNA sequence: TGTGCCAGCAGCTTAGGTTGGGGGTCGCATGAGCAGTTCTTC.

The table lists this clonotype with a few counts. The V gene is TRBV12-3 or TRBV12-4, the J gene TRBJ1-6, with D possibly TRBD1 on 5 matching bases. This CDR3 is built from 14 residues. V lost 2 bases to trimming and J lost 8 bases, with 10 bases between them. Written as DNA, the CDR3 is TGTGCCAGCAGTTTAAGCGGGGGTGATTCACCCCTCCACTTT. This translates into CASSLSGGDSPLHF.

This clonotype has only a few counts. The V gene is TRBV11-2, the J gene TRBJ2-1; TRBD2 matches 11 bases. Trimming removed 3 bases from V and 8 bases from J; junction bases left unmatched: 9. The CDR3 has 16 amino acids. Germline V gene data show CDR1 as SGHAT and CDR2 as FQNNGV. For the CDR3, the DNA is TGTGCCAGCAGCTTTGCCCCGCTAGCGGGGGGCTATGAGCAGTTCTTC. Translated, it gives CASSFAPLAGGYEQFF.

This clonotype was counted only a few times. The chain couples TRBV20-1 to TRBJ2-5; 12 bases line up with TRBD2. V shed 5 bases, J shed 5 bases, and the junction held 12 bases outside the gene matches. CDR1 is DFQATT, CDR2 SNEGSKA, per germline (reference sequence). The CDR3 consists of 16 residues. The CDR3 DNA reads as TGCAGTGCTCCCCGGACTAGCGGGAACCCGGCGGAGACCCAGTACTTC. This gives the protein CSAPRTSGNPAETQYF.

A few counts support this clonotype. CDR3 sequence: CASSESRATTNEKLFF. In nucleotides, the CDR3 is TGTGCCAGCAGTGAATCCAGAGCCACAACTAATGAAAAACTGTTTTTT. This rearrangement joins TRBV2 to TRBJ1-4; D remains unclear. The V and J ends lost 2 bases and 0 bases respectively, with 10 bases between them. The CDR3 extends over 16 amino acids. Germline loops: CDR1 SNHLY, CDR2 FYNNEI. The whole variable domain, remainder taken from reference TRBV2 and TRBJ1-4, is EPEVTQTPSHQVTQMGQEVILRCVPISNHLYFYWYRQILGQKVEFLVSFYNNEISEKSEIFDDQFSVERPDGSNFTLKIRSTKLEDSAMYFCASSESRATTNEKLFFGSGTQLSVL.

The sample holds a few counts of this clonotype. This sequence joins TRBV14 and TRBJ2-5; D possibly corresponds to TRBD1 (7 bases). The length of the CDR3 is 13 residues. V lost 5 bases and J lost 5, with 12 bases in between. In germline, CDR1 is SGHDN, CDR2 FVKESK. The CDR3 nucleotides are TGTGCCAGCAGCTTGACAGGGAGGGAGACCCAGTACTTC. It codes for CASSLTGRETQYF.

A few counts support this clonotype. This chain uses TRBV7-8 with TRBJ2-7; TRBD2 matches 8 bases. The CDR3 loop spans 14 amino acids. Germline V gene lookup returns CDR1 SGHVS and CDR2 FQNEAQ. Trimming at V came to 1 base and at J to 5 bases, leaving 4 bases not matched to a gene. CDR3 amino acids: CASSLVRREDEQYF. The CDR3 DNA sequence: TGTGCCAGCAGCTTAGTTCGGCGGGAGGACGAGCAGTACTTC.

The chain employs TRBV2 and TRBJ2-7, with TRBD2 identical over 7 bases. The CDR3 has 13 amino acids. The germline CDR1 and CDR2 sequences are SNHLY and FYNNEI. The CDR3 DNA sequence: TGTGCAATCCTAAGCGGGACCCTCCTCGAGCAGTACTTC. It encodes CAILSGTLLEQYF.

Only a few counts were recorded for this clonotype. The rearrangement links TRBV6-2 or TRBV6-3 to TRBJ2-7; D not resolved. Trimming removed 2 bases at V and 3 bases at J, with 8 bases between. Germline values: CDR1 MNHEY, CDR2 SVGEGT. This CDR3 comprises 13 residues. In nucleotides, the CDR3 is TGTGCCAGCAGTTACGTAGGATTCTACGAGCAGTACTTC. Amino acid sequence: CASSYVGFYEQYF.

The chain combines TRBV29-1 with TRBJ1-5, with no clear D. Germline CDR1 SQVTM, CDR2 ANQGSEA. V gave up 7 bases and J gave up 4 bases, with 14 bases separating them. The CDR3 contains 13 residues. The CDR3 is CSGPGRVNQPQHF. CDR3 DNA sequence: TGCAGCGGCCCGGGGAGGGTGAATCAGCCCCAGCATTTT.

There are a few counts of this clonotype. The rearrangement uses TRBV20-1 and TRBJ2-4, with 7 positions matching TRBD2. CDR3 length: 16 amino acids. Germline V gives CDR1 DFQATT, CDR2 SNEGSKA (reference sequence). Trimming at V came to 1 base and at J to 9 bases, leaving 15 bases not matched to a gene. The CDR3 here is CSARATSVLKGGIQYF. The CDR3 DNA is TGCAGTGCTAGAGCCACTAGCGTTCTCAAAGGTGGCATTCAGTACTTC.

This chain's CDR3 is CASRGGGLAGGGTGELFF. In DNA, the CDR3 is TGCGCCAGCAGAGGAGGGGGCCTAGCGGGAGGAGGAACCGGGGAGCTGTTTTTT. The chain joins TRBV5-1 to TRBJ2-2, with TRBD2 matching 11 bases. Looked up from germline, CDR1 is SGHRS and CDR2 is YFSETQ. The CDR3 length is 18 residues. The trim removed 5 bases at V and 5 bases at J, leaving 14 bases unmatched.

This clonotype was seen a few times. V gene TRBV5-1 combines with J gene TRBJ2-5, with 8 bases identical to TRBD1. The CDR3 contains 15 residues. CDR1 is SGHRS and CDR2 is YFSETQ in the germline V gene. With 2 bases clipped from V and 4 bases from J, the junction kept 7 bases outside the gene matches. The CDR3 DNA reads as TGCGCCAGCAGCTTAACCTCCGACAGGGGAGAGACCCAGTACTTC. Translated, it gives CASSLTSDRGETQYF.

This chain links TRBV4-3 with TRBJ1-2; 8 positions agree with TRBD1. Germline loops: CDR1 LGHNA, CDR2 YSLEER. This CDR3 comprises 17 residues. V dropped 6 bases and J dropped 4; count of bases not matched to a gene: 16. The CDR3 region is CASSDNAERQGIYGYTF. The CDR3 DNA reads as TGCGCCAGCAGTGACAATGCGGAGAGACAGGGGATCTATGGCTACACCTTC.

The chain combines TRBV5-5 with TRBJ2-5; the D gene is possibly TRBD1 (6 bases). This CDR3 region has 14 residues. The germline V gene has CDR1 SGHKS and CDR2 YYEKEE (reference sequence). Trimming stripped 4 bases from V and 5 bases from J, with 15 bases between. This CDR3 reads CASSEQGTRETQYF. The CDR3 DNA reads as TGTGCCAGCAGCGAGCAGGGGACCCGGGAGACCCAGTACTTC.

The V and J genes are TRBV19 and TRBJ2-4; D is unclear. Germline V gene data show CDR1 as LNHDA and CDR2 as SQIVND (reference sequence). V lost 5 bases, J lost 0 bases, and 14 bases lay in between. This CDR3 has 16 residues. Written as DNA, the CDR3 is TGTGCCAGTAGTGGATCGGCCCCCCTAGCCAAAAACATTCAGTACTTC. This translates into CASSGSAPLAKNIQYF. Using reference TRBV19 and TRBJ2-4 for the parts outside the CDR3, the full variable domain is DGGITQSPKYLFRKEGQNVTLSCEQNLNHDAMYWYRQDPGQGLRLIYYSQIVNDFQKGDIAEGYSVSREKKESFPLTVTSAQKNPTAFYLCASSGSAPLAKNIQYFGAGTRLSVL.

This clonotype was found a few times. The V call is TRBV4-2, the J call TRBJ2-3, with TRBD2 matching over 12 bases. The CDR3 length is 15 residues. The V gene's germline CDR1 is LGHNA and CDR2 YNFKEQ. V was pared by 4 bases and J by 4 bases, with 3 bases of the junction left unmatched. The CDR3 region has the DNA TGTGCCAGCAGCCCCTCTAGCGGGGGGGCAGATACGCAGTATTTT. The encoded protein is CASSPSSGGADTQYF.

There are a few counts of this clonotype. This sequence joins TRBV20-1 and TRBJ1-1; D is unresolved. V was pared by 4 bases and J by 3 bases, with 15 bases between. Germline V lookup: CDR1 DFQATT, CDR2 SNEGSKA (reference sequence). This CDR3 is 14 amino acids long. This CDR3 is CSATPTHSHTEAFF. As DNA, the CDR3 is TGCAGTGCTACACCCACGCACAGCCACACTGAAGCTTTCTTT.

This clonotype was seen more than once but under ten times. The CDR3 loop reads CASSLAYRGAGYTF. The DNA of the CDR3 is TGTGCCAGCAGTTTAGCGTATAGGGGGGCCGGCTACACCTTC. The chain is built from TRBV12-3 or TRBV12-4 and TRBJ1-2, with D possibly TRBD1 on 6 matching bases. This CDR3 spans 14 amino acids. The V and J ends lost 0 bases and 8 bases respectively, with 13 bases between them.

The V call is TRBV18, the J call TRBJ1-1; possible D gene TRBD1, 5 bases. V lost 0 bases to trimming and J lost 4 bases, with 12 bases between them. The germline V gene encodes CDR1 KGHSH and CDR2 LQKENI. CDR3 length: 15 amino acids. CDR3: CASSPPPGLSTEAFF. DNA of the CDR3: TGTGCCAGCTCACCACCACCAGGGCTAAGCACTGAAGCTTTCTTT.

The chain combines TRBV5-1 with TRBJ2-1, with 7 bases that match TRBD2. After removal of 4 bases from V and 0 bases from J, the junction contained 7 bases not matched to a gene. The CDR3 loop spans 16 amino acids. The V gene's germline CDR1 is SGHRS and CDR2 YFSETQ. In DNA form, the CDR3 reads TGCGCCAGCAGCCTAAAAGCGGGAAGCTCCTACAATGAGCAGTTCTTC. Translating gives CASSLKAGSSYNEQFF.

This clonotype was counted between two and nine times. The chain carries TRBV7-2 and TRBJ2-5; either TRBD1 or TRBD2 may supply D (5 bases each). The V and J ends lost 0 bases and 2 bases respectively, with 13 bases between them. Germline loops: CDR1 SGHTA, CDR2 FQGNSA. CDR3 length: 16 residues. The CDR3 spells CASSLAWGRGQETQYF. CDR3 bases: TGTGCCAGCAGCTTAGCTTGGGGCAGAGGGCAAGAGACCCAGTACTTC.

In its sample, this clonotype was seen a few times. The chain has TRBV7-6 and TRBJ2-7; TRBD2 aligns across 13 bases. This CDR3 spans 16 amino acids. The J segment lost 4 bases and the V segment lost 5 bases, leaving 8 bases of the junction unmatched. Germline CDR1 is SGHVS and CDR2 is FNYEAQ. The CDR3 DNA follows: TGTGCCAGCAGCGAAATACTAGCGGGGGGGATGTACGAGCAGTACTTC. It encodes CASSEILAGGMYEQYF.

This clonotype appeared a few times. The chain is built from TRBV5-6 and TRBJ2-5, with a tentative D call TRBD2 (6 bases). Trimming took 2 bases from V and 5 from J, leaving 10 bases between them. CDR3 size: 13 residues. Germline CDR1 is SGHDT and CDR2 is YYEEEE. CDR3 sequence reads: CASSFWEVETQYF. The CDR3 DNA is TGTGCCAGCAGCTTTTGGGAGGTGGAGACCCAGTACTTC. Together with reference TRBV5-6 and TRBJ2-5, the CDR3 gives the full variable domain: DAGVTQSPTHLIKTRGQQVTLRCSPKSGHDTVSWYQQALGQGPQFIFQYYEEEERQRGNFPDRFSGHQFPNYSSELNVNALLLGDSALYLCASSFWEVETQYFGPGTRLLVL.

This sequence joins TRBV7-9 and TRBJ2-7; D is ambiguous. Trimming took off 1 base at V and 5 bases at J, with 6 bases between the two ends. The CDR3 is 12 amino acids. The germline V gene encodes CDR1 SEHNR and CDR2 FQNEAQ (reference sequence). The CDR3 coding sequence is TGTGCCAGCAGCTTAGTAGTGGACGAGCAGTACTTC. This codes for CASSLVVDEQYF.

CDR3: CSAVRGGAQNEQFF. The CDR3 nucleotides are TGCAGTGCTGTCAGAGGGGGGGCCCAAAATGAGCAGTTCTTC. J is TRBJ2-1 and V is TRBV20-1; possibly TRBD2 for D (7 bases). Germline loops: CDR1 DFQATT, CDR2 SNEGSKA (reference sequence). Trimming pared 5 bases from V and 7 bases from J, leaving 18 bases between. The CDR3 runs to 14 residues.

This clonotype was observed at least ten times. For the CDR3, the DNA is TGTGCCAGCAGCGGGACAGGGGGCTACCTAGCGGGAGGGCAAGAGACCCAGTACTTC. This encodes CASSGTGGYLAGGQETQYF. This sequence joins TRBV4-2 and TRBJ2-5; D may be TRBD1 or TRBD2 (12 bases each). Germline CDR1 LGHNA, CDR2 YNFKEQ. The CDR3 contains 19 residues. V was trimmed by 5 bases and J by 2 bases, leaving 27 bases between them.